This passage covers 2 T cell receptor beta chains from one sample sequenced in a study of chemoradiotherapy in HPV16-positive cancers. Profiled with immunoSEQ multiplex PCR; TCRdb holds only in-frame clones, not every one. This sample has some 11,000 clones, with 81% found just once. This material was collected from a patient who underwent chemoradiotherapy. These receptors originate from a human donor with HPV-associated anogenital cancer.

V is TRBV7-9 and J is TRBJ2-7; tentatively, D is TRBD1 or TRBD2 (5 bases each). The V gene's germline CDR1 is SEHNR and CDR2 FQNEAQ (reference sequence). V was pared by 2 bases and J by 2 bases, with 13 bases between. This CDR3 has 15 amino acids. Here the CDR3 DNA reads TGTGCCAGCAGCTTATACGAGGGGCAGACCTACGAGCAGTACTTC. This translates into CASSLYEGQTYEQYF.

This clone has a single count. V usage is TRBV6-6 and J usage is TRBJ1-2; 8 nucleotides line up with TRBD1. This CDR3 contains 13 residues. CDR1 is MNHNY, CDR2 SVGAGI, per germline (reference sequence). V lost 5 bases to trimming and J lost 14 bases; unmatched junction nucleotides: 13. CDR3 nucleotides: TGTGCCAGCAGTACCGGGACAGGTGCTTTTAGGACCTTC. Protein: CASSTGTGAFRTF.